A single TCR beta chain is shown here with its context. This clonotype was observed at least ten times. No cognate antigen has been identified for it. The record has no base qualities; no much larger clone is one base away. The record originates from a study of Graves' ophthalmopathy and Graves' hyperthyroidism (dated by TCRdb to 2016 to 2018). Background for the entire study: Peripheral blood was collected at initial diagnosis, prior to any treatment. The study used signatures of the TCR beta repertoire to tell Graves' ophthalmopathy apart from Graves' hyperthyroidism and to predict which patients would progress to ophthalmopathy. In total, some 130 blood samples were TCR-sequenced: around 42 ophthalmopathy, about 75 hyperthyroidism and 17 hyperthyroidism-to-ophthalmopathy patients. To explore V-J signatures distinguishing ophthalmopathy from hyperthyroidism, a discovery set of 100 patients (around 42 ophthalmopathy, about 57 stable hyperthyroidism) was enrolled. The independent validation cohort included about 19 hyperthyroidism patients plus 17 patients who later progressed from hyperthyroidism to ophthalmopathy. In roughly 6 hyperthyroidism patients, T-cell repertoires of thyroid tissue and blood were compared. After sampling, hyperthyroidism patients received methimazole starting at 30 mg daily, and ophthalmopathy patients received high-dose intravenous methylprednisolone. The 100 discovery patients were divided at random into training and test sets in a 7:3 ratio.

On the study overall, not on this receptor specifically: In validation, the model predicted ophthalmopathy progression with 70.59% sensitivity and 72% to 80% specificity; roughly 12 predicted patients were CT-confirmed with GO in a median of about 6.1 months. Most expanded thyroid clonotypes with frequency above 0.001 were also detected in blood, suggesting blood repertoires may reflect the thyroid immune response. In cross-validation, the 13-signature model distinguished ophthalmopathy from stable hyperthyroidism with approximately 90% sensitivity and roughly 81% specificity, and in the test set the corresponding values were approximately 80% and 75%. Sample size was not predetermined statistically, and investigators were not blinded to group allocation.

A patient counted as having stable hyperthyroidism if there was no progression to ophthalmopathy within 18 months of follow-up. Hyperthyroidism patients were newly diagnosed, with disease duration under 2 months, and aged 18 to 65 years. Anyone with other autoimmune diseases, uncontrolled infections, pregnancy or lactation was excluded from the study. Clinical symptoms, serum thyroxine, TRAb, thyroid ultrasound and orbital computed tomography formed the basis of the diagnosis. PBMCs were isolated from about 9.2 ml of fresh peripheral blood by Ficoll-Paque density gradient centrifugation. Total RNA was extracted with Trizol reagent and quality-checked on an Agilent 2100 Bioanalyzer. Here V drops 4 bases and J drops 0 bases, and the junction holds 4 bases not matched to any gene. Inclusive of the bounding cysteine and phenylalanine, the CDR3 is 15 residues long. Solely the CDR3 DNA is kept, with 45 bases framed from the first base. CDR1 and CDR2, per the germline V gene, are MDHEN and SYDVKM.

For repertoire sequencing, the TCR beta CDR3 regions were amplified from RNA transcripts. A first-round RT-PCR used HTBI primers with the Qiagen OneStep RT-PCR kit, followed by a second-round multiplex PCR, size selection and purification. The libraries underwent paired-end sequencing with 100 bp reads on an Illumina HiSeq2000. Per the authors' processing: SOAPnuke was used to process the reads, throwing out any read that had adapters, had uncalled bases, had a mean Phred below 15, or lacked an exact constant-primer or identifier match. High-quality paired reads were merged with COPE v1.2.5. Clonotypes were defined as unique nucleotide sequences and were aligned to IMGT TRB V, D and J references using MiTCR v1.1. The analysis was limited to V-J combinations with a frequency above 0.0001, which together covered approximately 99% of repertoires. A TCR clonal expansion and chaos score per V-J combination was defined as the ratio of F50 clonal expansion to chaos observed in the TCRdist matrix. Features were reduced by Welch's t-statistics and random forest to around 14 V-J combinations, which fed a naive Bayes classifier. The Morisita-Horn index was used to measure how similar the thyroid and blood repertoires were. TCRdb reworked the public reads: Q25 trimming with fastp, MiXCR clone assembly, productive beta chains retained. Identical CDR3 protein sequences are pooled into one entry, listed with their most common genes and DNA. TCRdb's processing, not the authors' own work, is the source of the V and J calls. The sample table records hundreds of thousands of distinct CDR3 sequences; over 20% of these occur just once. The ten largest make up 2.5% to 3.5% of the sample.

This clonotype was obtained from a woman aged 18-29 years with stable Graves' hyperthyroidism. Donor details come from another sample of the same person, matched by shared clones. This sequence uses TRBV28 and TRBJ1-1; 8 nucleotides in the junction match TRBD1. Sample: peripheral blood. The CDR3 is CASSSGGAVNTEAFF. At the DNA level, the sequence is TGTGCCAGCAGTTCAGGGGGCGCGGTGAACACTGAAGCTTTCTTT.